This T cell receptor beta chain was found in a study of cytomegalovirus exposure and HLA in healthy donors. Germline-derived CDR1 and CDR2 are PRHDT and FYEKMQ (reference sequence). V was clipped by 3 bases and J by 1 base, with 9 bases between them. The CDR3 is made up of 14 amino acids. PCR involved 60 Vbeta and 13 Jbeta primers. Here immunoSEQ multiplex PCR was the method, and the copy in TCRdb shows in-frame clones only, minus some. This sample contains about 78,000 clones. The TCR comes from a female donor in good health and CMV-seropositive. The V call is TRBV13, the J call TRBJ1-2; TRBD1 might be the D (5 bases). The specimen was PBMCs. The CDR3 loop reads CASSLGPVNYGYTF. The CDR3 DNA reads TGTGCCAGCAGCTTGGGGCCAGTTAACTATGGCTACACCTTC.